Listed below are T cell receptor beta chains from one sample, sequenced in a study of cytomegalovirus exposure and HLA in healthy donors. The assay was immunoSEQ multiplex PCR, and TCRdb's table has in-frame clones only and misses some. This table holds about 170,000 clones, approximately 83% found once. The sequenced sample was PBMCs. These receptors were collected from a boy between 2 and 10 years old in good health and CMV-seronegative. The CDR3 runs from the conserved cysteine through the conserved F or W.

>15|TRBJ1-5|TRBV27
CASSPFRDRVQPQHF
>16|TRBJ2-3|TRBV7-9
CASSSEGSRGKNTQYF
>15|TRBJ2-2|TRBV2
CASEGLAPNTGELFF
>15|TRBJ2-1|TRBV19
CASSIVKAPRNEQFF
>15|TRBJ2-2|TRBV6-5
CASSYMAGITGELFF
>13|TRBJ1-2|TRBV27
CASGQGLGYGYTF
>12|TRBJ1-5|TRBV30
CAWSRTNQPQHF
>16|TRBJ1-1|TRBV7-9
CASSLSLMGGNTEAFF
>14|TRBJ2-5|TRBV5-4
CASSPLAGEETQYF
>16|TRBJ1-2|TRBV4-3
CASSQTGTGLPYGYTF
>13|TRBJ1-3|TRBV10-2
CASSGRGGNTIYF
>16|TRBJ1-6|TRBV11-2
CASSFGTGGPNSPLHF
>16|TRBJ1-4|TRBV4-3
CASSQDRTSVNEKLFF
>14|TRBJ2-3|TRBV7-2
CASSGGGPRDTQYF
>16|TRBJ1-1|TRBV6-6
CASSYRGQKENTEAFF
>15|TRBJ2-7|TRBV6-5
CASSAISGRRDEQYF
>17|TRBJ1-4|TRBV30
CAWSRDRGQWTNEKLFF
>12|TRBJ2-1|TRBV6-4
CASSSGGPEQFF
>13|TRBJ1-1|TRBV10-3
CAIRDRGETEAFF
>15|TRBJ2-5|TRBV12-5
CASGLVPAEEETQYF
>13|TRBJ1-5|TRBV30
CAWSVIGNQPQHF
>16|TRBJ2-5|TRBV6-5
CASSYGLATATGTQYF
>14|TRBJ1-1|TRBV6-6
CASRIGGLTTEAFF
>13|TRBJ1-4|TRBV30
CAWSQGLGEKLFF
>14|TRBJ1-1|TRBV6-5
CASSYSRLNTEAFF
>14|TRBJ1-3|TRBV6-5
CASRHRQGGNTIYF
>15|TRBJ1-6|TRBV19
CASSPLEGLGSPLHF
>14|TRBJ2-5|TRBV5-4
CASSLSGAWETQYF
>15|TRBJ2-3|TRBV29-1
CSVEGTPPYGDTQYF
>13|TRBJ2-7|TRBV9
CASSVVGAGEQYF
>12|TRBJ2-2|TRBV2
CASSRENGGLFF
>20|TRBJ2-1|TRBV15
CATSSMSPGLAGADYNEQFF
>16|TRBJ2-7|TRBV7-9
CASSPNTGSQSYEQYF
>14|TRBJ1-2|TRBV29-1
CSVRSGTANYGYTF
>15|TRBJ1-5|TRBV19
CASSWDRDSNQPQHF
>16|TRBJ2-2|TRBV19
CASCPGTSAGGGELFF
>15|TRBJ2-2|TRBV30
CAWSGTSLDTGELFF
>17|TRBJ2-1|TRBV15
CATSRDVGAGGGNEQFF
>18|TRBJ2-2|TRBV29-1
CSVARLAGGPSSTGELFF
>15|TRBJ2-3|TRBV4-1
CASSQDATGKDTQYF
>13|TRBJ1-4|TRBV19
CASSIIDGEKLFF
>17|TRBJ2-3|TRBV29-1
CSVEEEVGTRLRDTQYF